This TCR beta chain was recorded in a study of naive and memory T cell subsets. Two oligonucleotides, mixed equimolar, formed the beta constant-region primer covering TRBC1 and TRBC2. Nested alpha and beta constant-region primers with the SP2 primer drove four PCR rounds on ligated cDNA. A single record per CDR3 protein comes from TCRdb applying MiXCR to the UMI-ligation and nested PCR reads. The table has some 16,000 distinct CDR3 sequences, roughly 9% seen once. V lost 1 base to trimming and J lost 6 bases, with 7 bases between them. Germline lookup yields CDR1 SGHAT and CDR2 FQNNGV. This CDR3 spans 12 amino acids. This clonotype is judged medium-sized (0.01 to 0.1%). Separate alpha and beta amplification began at the second PCR step.

The sequence derives from a human donor in good health. The J gene is TRBJ2-7, the V gene TRBV11-2; D gene uncertain. The material sequenced was central memory CD8+ T cells from blood. CDR3 DNA: TGTGCCAGCAGCTTAGGGGCTGGCGAGCAGTACTTC. The encoded protein is CASSLGAGEQYF. The whole variable domain, remainder taken from reference TRBV11-2 and TRBJ2-7, is EAGVAQSPRYKIIEKRQSVAFWCNPISGHATLYWYQQILGQGPKLLIQFQNNGVVDDSQLPKDRFSAERLKGVDSTLKIQPAKLEDSAVYLCASSLGAGEQYFGPGTRLTVT.